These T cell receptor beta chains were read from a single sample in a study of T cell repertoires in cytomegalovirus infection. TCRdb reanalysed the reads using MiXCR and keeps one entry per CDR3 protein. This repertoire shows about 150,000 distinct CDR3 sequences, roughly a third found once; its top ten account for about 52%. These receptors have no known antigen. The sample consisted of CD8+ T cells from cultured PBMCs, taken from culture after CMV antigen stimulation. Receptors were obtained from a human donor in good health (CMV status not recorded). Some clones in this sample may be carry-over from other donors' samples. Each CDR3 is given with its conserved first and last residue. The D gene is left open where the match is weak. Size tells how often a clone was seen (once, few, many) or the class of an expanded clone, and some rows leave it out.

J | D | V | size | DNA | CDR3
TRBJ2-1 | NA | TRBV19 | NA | TGTGCCAGTAGTATAGACAGGGGCTCCTACAATGAGCAGTTCTTC | CASSIDRGSYNEQFF
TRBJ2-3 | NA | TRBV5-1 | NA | TGCGCCAGCAGCGCCTACAGCACAGATACGCAGTATTTT | CASSAYSTDTQYF
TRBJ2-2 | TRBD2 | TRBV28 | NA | TGTGCCAGCAGTTCCCTAGCGGGGAGGAACACCGGGGAGCTGTTTTTT | CASSSLAGRNTGELFF
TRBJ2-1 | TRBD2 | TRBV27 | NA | TGTGCCAGCAGCATCGGGACTAGCGGGGGGCCCTCCTACAATGAGCAGTTCTTC | CASSIGTSGGPSYNEQFF
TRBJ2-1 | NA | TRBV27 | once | TGTGCCAGCAGTTCGGATCCCCTGGGCAATGAGCAGTTCTTC | CASSSDPLGNEQFF
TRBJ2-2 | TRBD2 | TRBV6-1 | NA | TGTGCCAGCAGGATCTACGCGGGGGGACTTAACACCGGGGAGCTGTTTTTT | CASRIYAGGLNTGELFF
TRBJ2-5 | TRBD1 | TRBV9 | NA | TGTGCCAGCAGCCCCCCCGGGACAGGGGTACCGGTCCAGTACTTC | CASSPPGTGVPVQYF
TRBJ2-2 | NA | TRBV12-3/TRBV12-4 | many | TGTGCCAGCAGTTCCACTAGTTACACCGGGGAGCTGTTTTTT | CASSSTSYTGELFF
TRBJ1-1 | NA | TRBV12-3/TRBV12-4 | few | TGTGCCAGCAGTCCACAGGGAACTGAAGCTTTCTTT | CASSPQGTEAFF
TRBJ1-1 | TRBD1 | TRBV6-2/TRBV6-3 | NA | TGTGCCAGCAGGATGACAGGGACCATGAACACTGAAGCTTTCTTT | CASRMTGTMNTEAFF
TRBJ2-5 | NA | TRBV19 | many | TGTGCCAGTAGCGGGGGAGGCAGTCAAGAGACCCAGTACTTC | CASSGGGSQETQYF
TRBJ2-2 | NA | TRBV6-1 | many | TGTGCCAGCAGTGAGACCCCAAACGTGAACACCGGGGAGCTGTTTTTT | CASSETPNVNTGELFF
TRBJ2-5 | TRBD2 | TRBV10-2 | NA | TGCGCCAGCAGTGACCCCAGGGCTAGCGGGGGACCAGAGACCCAGTACTTC | CASSDPRASGGPETQYF
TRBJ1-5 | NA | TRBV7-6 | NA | TGTGCCAGCAGCTCGGGACCGAGTAAAGATCAGCCCCAGCATTTT | CASSSGPSKDQPQHF
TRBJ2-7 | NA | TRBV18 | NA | TGTGCCAGCTCACCGTCTAACTCCTACGAGCAGTACTTC | CASSPSNSYEQYF
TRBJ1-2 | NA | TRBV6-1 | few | TGTGCCAGCAGTGAAGTGGTCAGTGGGAACTATGGCTACACCTTC | CASSEVVSGNYGYTF
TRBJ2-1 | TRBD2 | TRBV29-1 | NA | TGCGGCGTTGACGTTTGGGTGGCTAGCGGGAACAGCTCCTACAATGAGCAGTTCTTC | CGVDVWVASGNSSYNEQFF
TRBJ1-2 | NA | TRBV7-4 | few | TGTGCCAGCAGCTTTACCCCGGATCCTAACTATGGCTACACCTTC | CASSFTPDPNYGYTF
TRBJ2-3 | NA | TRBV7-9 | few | TGTGCCAGCAGCGAGGGAGGAGTGGATACGCAGTATTTT | CASSEGGVDTQYF
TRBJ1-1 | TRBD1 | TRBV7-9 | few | TGTGCCAGCAGCCCCGGACAGGGGGCTCACACTGAAGCTTTCTTT | CASSPGQGAHTEAFF
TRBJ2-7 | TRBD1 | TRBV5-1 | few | TGCGCCAGCAGCTTTACAGGGGACGAGCAGTACTTC | CASSFTGDEQYF
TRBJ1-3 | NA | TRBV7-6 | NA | TGTGCCAGCAGCTTAGATATTGGGGAAGGAAACACCATATATTTT | CASSLDIGEGNTIYF
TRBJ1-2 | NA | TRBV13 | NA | TGTGCCAGCAGCTTAGAACGAGGGACCAACTATGGCTACACCTTC | CASSLERGTNYGYTF
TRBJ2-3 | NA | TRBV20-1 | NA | TGCAGTTGCTGGGATGTAGTCTTTACCCTAGGCACAGATACGCAGTATTTT | CSCWDVVFTLGTDTQYF
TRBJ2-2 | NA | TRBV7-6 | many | TGTGCCAGCAGCTTACCCGGACGAACCGGGGAGCTGTTTTTT | CASSLPGRTGELFF
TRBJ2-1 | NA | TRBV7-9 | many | TGTGCCAGCAGCTCGAACTACAATGAGCAGTTCTTC | CASSSNYNEQFF
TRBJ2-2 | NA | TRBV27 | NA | TGTGCCAGCAGTTTACGTAGCGGGGAGCTGTTTTTT | CASSLRSGELFF
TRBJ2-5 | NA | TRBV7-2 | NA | TGTGCCAGCAGCTTAGGAGCTAGGACAACGGAGACCCAGTACTTC | CASSLGARTTETQYF
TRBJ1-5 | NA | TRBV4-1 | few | TGCGCCAGCAGCCAAGCCGCAGGGAGGGGGAATCAGCCCCAGCATTTT | CASSQAAGRGNQPQHF
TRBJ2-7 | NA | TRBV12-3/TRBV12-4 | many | TGTGCCAGCAGCCACCCACTAACAACGGGACAACGGGCCTACGAGCAGTACTTC | CASSHPLTTGQRAYEQYF
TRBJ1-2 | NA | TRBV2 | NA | TGTGCCAGCAGTGAAGCGCTTGTACAAGGATACACCTTC | CASSEALVQGYTF
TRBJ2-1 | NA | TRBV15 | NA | TGTGCCACCAGCATGACAGGTAATGAGCAGTTCTTC | CATSMTGNEQFF